This TCR beta chain was sequenced for a study of T cells in Graves' hyperthyroidism and ophthalmopathy (dated by TCRdb to between 2019 and 2020). Broadly, across the study: Peripheral blood was collected at initial diagnosis, before any treatment. TCR V-J signatures able to tell the groups apart were searched for in a discovery cohort of approximately 95 patients, of whom over 40 had Graves' ophthalmopathy and about 55 had stable Graves' hyperthyroidism. Prospective prediction of ophthalmopathy was tested in an independent validation cohort of fewer than 20 hyperthyroidism patients and around 16 patients who later progressed to ophthalmopathy. The 100 or so discovery patients were randomly split 7:3 into training and test sets. The study also compared thyroid tissue and blood T-cell repertoires from 6 or 7 Graves' hyperthyroidism patients. After sampling, hyperthyroidism patients received methimazole starting at 30 mg daily, and ophthalmopathy patients received high-dose intravenous methylprednisolone. The paper reports TCR Vbeta CDR3 sequencing of some 140 peripheral blood samples: 43 ophthalmopathy, fewer than 85 hyperthyroidism and around 17 progressor patients. The full study reports these points: Sample size was not statistically predetermined, and investigators were not blinded to group allocation. Blood samples also contained most of the expanded thyroid clonotypes (frequency above 0.001), which suggests that blood repertoires may reflect thyroid immune responses. In validation, the model predicted progression to ophthalmopathy with approximately 70% sensitivity and about 73% specificity, a median of about 6.7 months before onset. A model built on a 13 V-J signature distinguished ophthalmopathy from stable hyperthyroidism, reaching 85% to 90% sensitivity and 81.08% specificity in cross-validation and 80%/75% in testing.

From the cysteine through the phenylalanine, the CDR3 covers 15 amino acids. The DNA shown is the 45-base CDR3, in frame from base 1. The junction carries 18 bases between V and J, which are trimmed by 3 bases and 4 bases respectively. Taken from the germline V gene (reference sequence), the CDR1 and CDR2 loops are DFQATT and SNEGSKA. The TCR beta CDR3 regions were amplified from the RNA transcripts. A first-round RT-PCR of the TCR CDR3 used the HTBI primer set with the Qiagen OneStep RT-PCR kit. The libraries were constructed in a second round of multiplex PCR and then size-selected and purified. Sequencing of the libraries was done on an Illumina HiSeq2000 using paired-end 100 bp reads. For the original study's pipeline: SOAPnuke was used to process the raw data, removing reads that contained adapters or uncalled bases, had a mean Phred below 15, or lacked an exact match to the constant primer or identifier. High-quality paired reads were merged with COPE v1.2.5, and unique nucleotide sequences were defined as clonotypes. MiTCR v1.1 was used to align the clonotypes against IMGT TRBV, TRBD and TRBJ reference segments. Only V-J combinations with frequency above 0.0001, covering 99% to 99.2% of repertoires, were analysed. A TCS score was defined as the ratio between F50 (clonal expansion) and ExV (chaos), using BLOSUM62-based TCRdist between CDR3 peptides within each V-J. Welch's t-statistics and random forest reduced around 550 V-J features to roughly 13, which were used in a naive Bayes classifier (R e1071). TCRdb passed the public sequencing reads through fastp at Q25 and MiXCR, retaining productive beta sequences. Rows with one shared CDR3 protein collapse into an entry with the most common genes and DNA. None of the V and J calls come from the authors' own analysis; TCRdb made them. A total of around 380,000 distinct CDR3 sequences appear in this sample, approximately 13% of them only once. Together, the top ten hold roughly 20% of the sample.

Hyperthyroidism patients were aged 18 to 65 years and newly diagnosed, with disease duration of less than 2 months. Exclusion was applied to patients with uncontrolled infections, other autoimmune diseases, pregnancy or lactation. Diagnoses were established on the basis of clinical symptoms, serum thyroxine and TRAb, thyroid ultrasound, and orbital computed tomography. Blood from progressor patients was drawn when they were first diagnosed with hyperthyroidism, before any ophthalmopathy symptoms appeared. PBMCs were separated from approximately 9.9 ml of fresh peripheral blood using Ficoll-Paque density gradient centrifugation. Patients classed as progressors first received a Graves' hyperthyroidism diagnosis and then went on to develop ophthalmopathy during follow-up. Trizol reagent was used to extract total RNA, and RNA quality was then checked on an Agilent 2100 Bioanalyzer. This clonotype was seen many times. There is no known antigen for this receptor. One base away there is no much larger clone; base qualities are not given.

This chain joins TRBV20-1 to TRBJ1-2; TRBD1 could be the D gene, as 6 bases match. Sequencing was carried out using blood. This TCR derives from a man younger than 45 with Graves' hyperthyroidism that later progressed to Graves' ophthalmopathy. The DNA sequence is as follows: TGCAGTGCTAGCCCCCCCCGGACAGCCCTCTATGGCTACACCTTC. Translated, this is CSASPPRTALYGYTF.